The following is a T cell receptor (beta chain) sequence with its context. Which antigen it targets is not known. No base quality values were provided; no much bigger clone lies one nucleotide off. This sample stems from a study of beta chain features in type 1 diabetes (dated by TCRdb to between 2017 and 2018). Describing the broader study: Mean age, gender distribution, total cell number and subset yield were not different between patients and healthy donors. A total of about 99,000,000 sorted cells were examined across all samples, and RNA yield correlated strongly with the number of cells per subset. The study compared the TCRB repertoires of sorted circulating CD4+ T cell subsets in recently diagnosed type 1 diabetes patients with those in matched healthy donors. Naive and central memory subsets were obtained from all 30 or so donors, but regulatory and stem cell-like memory subsets were isolated from only 8 patients and roughly eight healthy donors.

All of the isolated RNA was reverse transcribed with the High Capacity cDNA Reverse Transcription Kit, so expressed TCRB transcripts were sequenced. Deep immunoSEQ sequencing was applied to naive, central memory and regulatory T cell samples, giving an average of about 3.57 million total reads per sample. Sorted cells were lysed in RLT buffer and RNA was extracted with DNase-treated RNeasy Micro or Mini kits, depending on cell number. To prevent cross-contamination, each cell subset was processed individually, whereas patient and healthy donor samples were processed jointly. The immunoSEQ multiplex PCR was used to amplify TCRB sequences from cDNA, yielding 87-bp fragments that span the CDR3 region. The amplicons were sequenced using the Illumina HiSeq platform. The original pipeline was this. Synthetic template baselines were used to correct PCR bias computationally, reads within Hamming distance 2 were collapsed together, and singletons that could not be merged were discarded. By aligning reads against IMGT, V, D and J genes, CDR3 length, and insertions or deletions at six rearrangement sites were assigned. Within each subset, clonotype counts were normalized to the number of sorted cells before true diversity and Gini coefficients were calculated with the tcR R package. Repertoire sharing was quantified using the overlap coefficient calculated on TCRB nucleotide sequences. Out-of-frame TCRB sequences from naive cells were analyzed to stand in for the pre-selection repertoire. TCRdb limited this immuneACCESS table to in-frame rearrangements with V and J called. A share of clones is missing; checked studies link under half to unresolved V genes, and the rest is unexplained. V, J and clone size were drawn from that table, and D and trimming were deduced from the DNA. The sample has roughly 700,000 clones on record, around an eighth of them singletons. In total, the top ten clones hold approximately 0.022% of the sample.

CDR1 ENHRY and CDR2 SYGVKD were looked up in the germline V gene. V loses 4 bases of germline sequence and J loses 15 bases, and the interval between the two ends is 16 bases. Including cysteine and phenylalanine, the CDR3 has 13 amino acids. Only the CDR3 portion is preserved as DNA: 39 bases, with reading frame beginning at the first base. General study outcomes and caveats: Because small numbers of individuals were included in the HLA sub-analyses, any influence of HLA type on TCRB rearrangement was left unresolved. Because cDNA was sequenced instead of genomic DNA, highly expressing activated cells could be over-represented, though the groups showed no difference in activation or CD3 levels. Shorter templates might be favored by PCR, yet because patient and control samples were amplified and corrected together, any such skew would affect both groups equally. A moderate but significant shortening of TCRB CDR3 length was observed in type 1 diabetes patients in all four CD4+ subsets. At VDJ recombination sites, patients with type 1 diabetes made fewer insertions and deleted more nucleotides, a pattern implying thymic rearrangement abnormalities. Naive, central memory and regulatory TCRB repertoires appeared to be more similar among patients than among healthy donors.

A single peripheral blood draw of about 116 mL on average was collected from each donor into heparinised tubes. A BD FACSAria II was used to sort naive, central memory, regulatory and stem cell-like memory CD4+ T cells with a panel that included CD45RO, CCR7, CD25, CD127, CD95 and CD27. Every sorted population had a purity above 95%. PBMCs were separated immediately by Lymphoprep density gradient centrifugation and were stained directly, without being cultured. Samples were stained and sorted in pairs, with one healthy donor and one patient per experiment, so that batch effects were minimized. Sequencing was performed on naive CD4+ T cells from blood. The cell subset or site tag for this specimen amounts to: true naive CD4+ T cells. The chain employs TRBV10-3 and TRBJ1-6, with TRBD1 perhaps the D gene, on 6 matching bases. This sequence was found in a man between 18 and 29 years old with type 1 diabetes. The CDR3 region has the sequence CAISGLEGGHLHF. The sequenced DNA is TGTGCCATCAGTGGCCTCGAGGGGGGCCACCTCCACTTT.